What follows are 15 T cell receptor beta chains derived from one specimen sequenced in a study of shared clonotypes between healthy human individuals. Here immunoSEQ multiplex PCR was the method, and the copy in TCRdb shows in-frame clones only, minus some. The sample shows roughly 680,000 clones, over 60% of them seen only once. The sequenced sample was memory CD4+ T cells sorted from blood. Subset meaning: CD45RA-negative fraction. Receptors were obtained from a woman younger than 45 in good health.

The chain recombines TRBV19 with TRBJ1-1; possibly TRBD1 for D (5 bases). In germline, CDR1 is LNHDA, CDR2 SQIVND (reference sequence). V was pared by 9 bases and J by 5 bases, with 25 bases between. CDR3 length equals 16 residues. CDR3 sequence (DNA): TGTGCCAGCAACACGGGACGGGCCTTAAGGGAGACTGAAGCTTTCTTT. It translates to CASNTGRALRETEAFF.

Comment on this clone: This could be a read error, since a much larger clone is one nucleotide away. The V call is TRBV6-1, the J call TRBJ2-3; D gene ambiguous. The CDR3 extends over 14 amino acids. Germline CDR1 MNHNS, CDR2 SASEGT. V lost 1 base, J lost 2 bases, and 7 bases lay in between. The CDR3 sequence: CASSEDPNTDTQYF. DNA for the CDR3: TGTGCCAGCAGTGAAGACCCAAACACAGATACGCAGTATTTT.

CDR3 sequence (DNA): TGCGCCAGCAGTCAATCGGGGGGGGAGTACTTC. Protein product: CASSQSGGEYF. This chain joins TRBV23-1 and TRBJ2-7; TRBD2 aligns across 7 bases. TRBV23-1 carries the ORF label, with uncertain function. Unmatched junction bases numbered 1, after V lost 0 bases and J lost 11 bases. The CDR3 runs to 11 residues.

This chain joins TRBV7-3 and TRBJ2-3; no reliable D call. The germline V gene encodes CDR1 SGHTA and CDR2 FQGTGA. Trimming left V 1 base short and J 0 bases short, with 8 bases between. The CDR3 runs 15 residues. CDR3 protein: CASSLSSTSTDTQYF. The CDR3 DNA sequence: TGTGCCAGCAGCTTAAGCTCGACTAGCACAGATACGCAGTATTTT.

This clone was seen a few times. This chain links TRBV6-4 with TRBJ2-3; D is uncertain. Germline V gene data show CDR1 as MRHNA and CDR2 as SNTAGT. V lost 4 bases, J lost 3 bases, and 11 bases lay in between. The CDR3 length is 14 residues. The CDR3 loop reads CASSGTHETDTQYF. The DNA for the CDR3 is TGTGCCAGCAGTGGAACGCACGAGACAGATACGCAGTATTTT.

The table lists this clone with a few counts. For the CDR3, the DNA is TGTGCCAGCAGTTTAGCGGGAGTAGCCGGGGAGCTGTTTTTT. Encoded protein: CASSLAGVAGELFF. J is TRBJ2-2 and V is TRBV2, with 9 bases lining up with TRBD2. The germline CDR1 and CDR2 sequences are SNHLY and FYNNEI. V was pared by 5 bases and J by 6 bases, with 4 bases of the junction left unmatched. This CDR3 contains 14 residues.

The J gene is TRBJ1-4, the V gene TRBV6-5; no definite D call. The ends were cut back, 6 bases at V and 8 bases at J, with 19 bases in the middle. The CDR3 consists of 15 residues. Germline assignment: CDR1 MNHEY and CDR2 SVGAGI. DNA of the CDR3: TGTGCCAGCAGCTTCGTCGGTGGGCTAGGCGAAAAACTGTTTTTT. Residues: CASSFVGGLGEKLFF.

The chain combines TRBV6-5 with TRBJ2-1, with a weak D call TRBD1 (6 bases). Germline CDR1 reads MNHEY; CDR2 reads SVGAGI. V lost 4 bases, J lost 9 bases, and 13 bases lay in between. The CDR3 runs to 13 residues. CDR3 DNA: TGTGCCAGCAGTTTTCCGGGACACTTTGAGCAGTTCTTC. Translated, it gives CASSFPGHFEQFF.

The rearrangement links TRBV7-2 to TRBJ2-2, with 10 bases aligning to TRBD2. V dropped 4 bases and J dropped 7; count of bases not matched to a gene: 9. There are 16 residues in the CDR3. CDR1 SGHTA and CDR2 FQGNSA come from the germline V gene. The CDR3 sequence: CASSSQAGGPGGELFF. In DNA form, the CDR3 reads TGTGCCAGCAGCTCCCAAGCGGGAGGGCCGGGCGGGGAGCTGTTTTTT.

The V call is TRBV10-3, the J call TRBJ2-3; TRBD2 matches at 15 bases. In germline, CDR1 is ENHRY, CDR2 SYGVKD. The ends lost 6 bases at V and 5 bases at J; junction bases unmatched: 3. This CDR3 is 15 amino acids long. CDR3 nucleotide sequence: TGTGCCATCAGCGGGACTAGCGGGAGGATAGATACGCAGTATTTT. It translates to CAISGTSGRIDTQYF.

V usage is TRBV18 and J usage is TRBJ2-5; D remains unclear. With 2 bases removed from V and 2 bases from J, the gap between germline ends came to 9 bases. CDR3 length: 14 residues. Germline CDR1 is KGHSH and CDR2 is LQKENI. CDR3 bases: TGTGCCAGCTCACCATCGGCAGTACAAGAGACCCAGTACTTC. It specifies CASSPSAVQETQYF.

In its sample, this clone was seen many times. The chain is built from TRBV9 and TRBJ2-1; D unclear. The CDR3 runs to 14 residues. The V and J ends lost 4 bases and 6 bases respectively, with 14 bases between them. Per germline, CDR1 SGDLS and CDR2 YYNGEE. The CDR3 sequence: CASSPHPYSNEQFF. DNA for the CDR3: TGTGCCAGCAGCCCCCATCCTTATAGCAATGAGCAGTTCTTC.

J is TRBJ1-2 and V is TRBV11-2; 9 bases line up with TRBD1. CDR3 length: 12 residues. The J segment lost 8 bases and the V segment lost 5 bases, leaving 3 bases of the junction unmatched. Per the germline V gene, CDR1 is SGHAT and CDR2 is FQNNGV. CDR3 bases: TGTGCCAGCAGCCGGACAGGGGTCGGCTACACCTTC. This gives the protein CASSRTGVGYTF.

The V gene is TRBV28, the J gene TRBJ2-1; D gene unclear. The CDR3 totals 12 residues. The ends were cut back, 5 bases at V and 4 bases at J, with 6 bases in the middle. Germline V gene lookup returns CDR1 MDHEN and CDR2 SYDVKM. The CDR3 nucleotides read TGTGCCAGCAGTGAGGTTTACAATGAGCAGTTCTTC. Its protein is CASSEVYNEQFF.

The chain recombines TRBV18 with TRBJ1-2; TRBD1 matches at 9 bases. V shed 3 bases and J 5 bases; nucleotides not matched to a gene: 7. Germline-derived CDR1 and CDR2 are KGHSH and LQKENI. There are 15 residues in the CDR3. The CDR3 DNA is TGTGCCAGCTCACCGGGGACAGGGCTCGATTATGGCTACACCTTC. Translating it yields CASSPGTGLDYGYTF.